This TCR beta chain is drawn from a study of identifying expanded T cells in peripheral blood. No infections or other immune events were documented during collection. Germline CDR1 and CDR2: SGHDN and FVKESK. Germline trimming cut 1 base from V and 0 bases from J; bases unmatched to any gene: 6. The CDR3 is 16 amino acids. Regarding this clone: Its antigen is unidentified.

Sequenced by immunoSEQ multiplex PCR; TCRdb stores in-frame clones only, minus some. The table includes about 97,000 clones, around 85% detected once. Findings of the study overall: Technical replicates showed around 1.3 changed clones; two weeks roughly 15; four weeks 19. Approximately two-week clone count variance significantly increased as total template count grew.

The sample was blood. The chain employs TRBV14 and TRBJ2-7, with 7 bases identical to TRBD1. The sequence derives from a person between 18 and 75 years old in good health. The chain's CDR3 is CASSQAWTGPSYEQYF. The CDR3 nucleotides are TGTGCCAGCAGCCAAGCTTGGACAGGTCCCTCCTACGAGCAGTACTTC.